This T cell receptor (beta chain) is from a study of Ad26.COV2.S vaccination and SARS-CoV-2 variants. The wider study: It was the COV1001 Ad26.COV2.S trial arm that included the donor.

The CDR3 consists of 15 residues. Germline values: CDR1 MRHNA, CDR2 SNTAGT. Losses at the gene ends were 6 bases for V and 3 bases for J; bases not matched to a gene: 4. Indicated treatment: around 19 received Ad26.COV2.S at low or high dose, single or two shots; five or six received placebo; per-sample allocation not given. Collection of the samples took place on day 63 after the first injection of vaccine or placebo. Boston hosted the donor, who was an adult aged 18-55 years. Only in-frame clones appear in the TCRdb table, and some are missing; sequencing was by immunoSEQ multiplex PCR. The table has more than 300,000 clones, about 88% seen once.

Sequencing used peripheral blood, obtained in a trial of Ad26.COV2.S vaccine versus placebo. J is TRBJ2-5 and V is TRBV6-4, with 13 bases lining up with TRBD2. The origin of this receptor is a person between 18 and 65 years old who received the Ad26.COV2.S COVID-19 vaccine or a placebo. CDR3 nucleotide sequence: TGTGCCAGCAGCCCCGGGACTAGCGGGGAAGAGACCCAGTACTTC. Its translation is CASSPGTSGEETQYF.